The 8 T cell receptor beta chains presented below share a single source sample, sequenced in a study of blood T cell repertoires in COVID-19. Assay: immunoSEQ multiplex PCR; the TCRdb copy retains only in-frame clones and omits some. The sample has 100,000 to 150,000 clones; around 88% are singletons. The sequenced sample was peripheral blood. Source of these receptors: a man in his forties or fifties with acute or convalescent COVID-19.

V and J are TRBV7-2 and TRBJ1-1; D not certain. The CDR3 runs 12 residues. Germline V CDR1 and CDR2: SGHTA, FQGNSA. Trimming cost V 5 bases and J 2 bases, with 6 bases left between them. The CDR3 loop reads CASSPFNTEAFF. CDR3 nucleotides: TGTGCCAGCAGCCCGTTTAACACTGAAGCTTTCTTT.

This chain connects TRBV5-1 to TRBJ2-2; 10 bases map to TRBD2. The J segment lost 1 base and the V segment lost 4 bases, leaving 4 bases of the junction unmatched. CDR3 length equals 16 residues. Germline CDR1 is SGHRS and CDR2 is YFSETQ. CDR3 sequence reads: CASSPGLAVNTGELFF. DNA for the CDR3: TGCGCCAGCAGCCCCGGACTAGCGGTGAACACCGGGGAGCTGTTTTTT.

This chain joins TRBV27 and TRBJ2-7, with D perhaps TRBD2 (5 bases). The germline V gene has CDR1 MNHEY and CDR2 SMNVEV (reference sequence). The CDR3 length is 14 residues. V shed 6 bases and J shed 2 bases, with 14 bases lying between them. Here the CDR3 DNA reads TGTGCCAGCAGGAGAGACGGGATGACCTACGAGCAGTACTTC. It codes for CASRRDGMTYEQYF.

This clone has more than one count but fewer than ten. Here the CDR3 DNA reads TGCGCCAGCAGCTTGTTCGACAGGGTTTCCTACGAGCAGTACTTC. Protein product: CASSLFDRVSYEQYF. The rearrangement uses TRBV5-1 and TRBJ2-7; 7 nucleotides match TRBD1. The CDR3 has 15 residues. Looked up from germline, CDR1 is SGHRS and CDR2 is YFSETQ. Germline trimming cut 1 base from V and 1 base from J; bases unmatched to any gene: 5.

The chain employs TRBV5-1 and TRBJ2-5, with D perhaps matching TRBD2 (5 bases). Germline-derived CDR1 and CDR2 are SGHRS and YFSETQ. Trimming took 0 bases from V and 1 from J, leaving 7 bases between them. The CDR3 runs to 14 residues. The CDR3, as DNA: TGCGCCAGCAGCTTGGATGGGAGCCAAGAGACCCAGTACTTC. Amino acid sequence: CASSLDGSQETQYF.

V and J are TRBV2 and TRBJ2-1; the match to TRBD2 covers 8 bases. CDR3 size: 16 residues. Germline CDR1 SNHLY, CDR2 FYNNEI. With 6 bases clipped from V and 0 bases from J, the junction kept 7 bases outside the gene matches. DNA for the CDR3: TGTGCCAGCAGCGACCCCAGCGGGAGCTCCTACAATGAGCAGTTCTTC. Its translation is CASSDPSGSSYNEQFF.

This chain uses TRBV5-6 with TRBJ1-2; the match to TRBD1 covers 8 bases. V shed 4 bases, J shed 5 bases, and the junction held 10 bases outside the gene matches. The CDR3 covers 15 residues. CDR1 and CDR2 from the germline V gene are SGHDT and YYEEEE. The CDR3 DNA reads as TGTGCCAGCAGCCCCCTGACAGGGGACCTATATGGCTACACCTTC. Translated, it gives CASSPLTGDLYGYTF.

The rearrangement joins TRBV29-1 to TRBJ1-2, with a weak D call TRBD1 (6 bases). V lost 1 base to trimming and J lost 7 bases, with 13 bases between them. The CDR3 totals 13 residues. CDR1 and CDR2 (germline): SQVTM, ANQGSEA. The CDR3 DNA reads TGCAGCGTTGAAGTTCAGACAGGCACTGGCTACACCTTC. Amino acid sequence: CSVEVQTGTGYTF. The full variable domain, completed using reference TRBV29-1 and TRBJ1-2, is SAVISQKPSRDICQRGTSLTIQCQVDSQVTMMFWYRQQPGQSLTLIATANQGSEATYESGFVIDKFPISRPNLTFSTLTVSNMSPEDSSIYLCSVEVQTGTGYTFGSGTRLTVV.